This T cell receptor beta chain was sequenced for a study of early stage breast cancer tumors. As for the study in general: Of around 16 invasive breast tumors, fewer than 13 were hormone receptor-positive, HER2-negative. Roughly 10-fold was the mean read coverage per sample. Study results and caveats: Unsorted bulk genomic DNA sequencing lacked pairing and functional marker data.

Blood replicates held 0.5 ug DNA, tumor or normal breast approximately 1.5 ug, two each. Profiling relied on immunoSEQ multiplex PCR, and the TCRdb table lists in-frame clones only, not all of them. The sample lists tens of thousands of clones; 75% to 95% were seen once. Concerning this clone itself: Antigen: not known.

V shed 4 bases and J shed 0 bases, with 10 bases lying between them. Germline assignment: CDR1 SGDLS and CDR2 YYNGEE. The CDR3 has 15 residues. This chain links TRBV9 with TRBJ1-4; D ambiguous. The specimen was blood. The receptor was isolated from a person aged 70 to 85 with breast cancer. CDR3 amino acids: CASSTHPATNEKLFF. The CDR3 nucleotides read TGTGCCAGCAGCACACATCCTGCAACTAATGAAAAACTGTTTTTT.